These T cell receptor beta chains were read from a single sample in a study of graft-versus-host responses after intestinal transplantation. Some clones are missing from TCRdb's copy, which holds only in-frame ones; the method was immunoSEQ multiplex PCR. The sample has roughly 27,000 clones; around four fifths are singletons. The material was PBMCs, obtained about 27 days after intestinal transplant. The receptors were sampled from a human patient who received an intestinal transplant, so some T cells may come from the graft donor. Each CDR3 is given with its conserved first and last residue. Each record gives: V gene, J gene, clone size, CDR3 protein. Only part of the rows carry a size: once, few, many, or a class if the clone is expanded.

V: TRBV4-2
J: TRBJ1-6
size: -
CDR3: CASRGSTGLGDNSPLHF

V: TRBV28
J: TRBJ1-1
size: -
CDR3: CASSHLRGGTEAFF

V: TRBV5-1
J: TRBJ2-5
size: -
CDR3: CASAAAGGFQETQYF

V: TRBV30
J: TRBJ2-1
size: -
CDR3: CAWRPRGKINNEQFF

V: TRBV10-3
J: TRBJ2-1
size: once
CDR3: CAISGPDWGDDEQFF

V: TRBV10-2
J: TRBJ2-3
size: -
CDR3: CASSPAGGTDTQYF

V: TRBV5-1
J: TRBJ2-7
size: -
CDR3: CASSLLTPGLAGDYEQYF

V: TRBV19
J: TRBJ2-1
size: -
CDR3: CASSIDEGLAGRNEQFF

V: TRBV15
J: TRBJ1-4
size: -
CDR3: CATSRDEDSRNEKLFF

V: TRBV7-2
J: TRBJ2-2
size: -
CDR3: CASSLPPAQNTGELFF

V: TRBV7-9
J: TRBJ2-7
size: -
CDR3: CASSLGTAGGVEQYF

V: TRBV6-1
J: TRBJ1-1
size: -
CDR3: CASNQQGQYTEAFF

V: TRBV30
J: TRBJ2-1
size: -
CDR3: CAARTIGNNEQFF

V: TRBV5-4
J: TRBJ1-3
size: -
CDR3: CASSLSQGAGNTIYF

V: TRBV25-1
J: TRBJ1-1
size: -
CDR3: CASRIQGNTEAFF

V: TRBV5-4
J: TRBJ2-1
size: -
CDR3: CASSQIDNEQFF

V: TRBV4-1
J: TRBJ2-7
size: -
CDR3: CASSQGPVASEQYF

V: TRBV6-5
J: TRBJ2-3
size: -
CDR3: CASTVGGIPTDTQYF

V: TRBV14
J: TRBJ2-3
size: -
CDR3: CASSQKGESDTQYF

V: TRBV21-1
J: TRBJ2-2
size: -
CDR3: CASSNTIDRGRKNTGELFF

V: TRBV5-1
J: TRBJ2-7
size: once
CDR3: CASSLFRLAGGHEQYF

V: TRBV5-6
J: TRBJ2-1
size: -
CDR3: CASSLGLAASYNEQFF

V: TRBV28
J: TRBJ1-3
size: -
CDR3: CASSFGQGWSGNTIYF

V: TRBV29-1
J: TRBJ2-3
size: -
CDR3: CSVAWTREADTQYF

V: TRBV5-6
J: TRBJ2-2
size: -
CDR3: CASSLLARTGTGELFF

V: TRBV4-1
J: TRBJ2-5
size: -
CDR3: CASSQGRGSQETQYF

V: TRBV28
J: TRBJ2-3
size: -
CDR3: CASSLELAGGRVTDTQYF

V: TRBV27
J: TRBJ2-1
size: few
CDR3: CASSFSSYNEQFF

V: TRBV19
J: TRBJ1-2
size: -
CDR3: CASSIQQFGGYGYTF

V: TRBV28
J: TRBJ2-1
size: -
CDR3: CASSLPPGIYNEQFF

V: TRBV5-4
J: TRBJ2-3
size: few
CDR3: CASSQTSASTDTQYF

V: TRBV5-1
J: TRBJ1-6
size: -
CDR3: CASSLDRNNSPLHF

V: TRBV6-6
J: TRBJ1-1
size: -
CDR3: CASSYQISGGDTEAFF

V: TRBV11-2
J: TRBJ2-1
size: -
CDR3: CASTTRVAGGNEQFF

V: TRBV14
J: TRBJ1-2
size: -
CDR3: CASSRRTGLSGQGYTF

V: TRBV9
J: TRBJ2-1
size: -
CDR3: CASSGTLGGLGYNEQFF

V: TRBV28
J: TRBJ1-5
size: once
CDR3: CASSLGGGGLSNQPQHF

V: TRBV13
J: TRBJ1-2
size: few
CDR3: CASSSRDRGIGGYTF

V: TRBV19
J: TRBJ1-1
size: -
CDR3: CASSLGARTEAFF

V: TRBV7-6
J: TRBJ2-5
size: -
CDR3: CASSSRWRRKETQYF

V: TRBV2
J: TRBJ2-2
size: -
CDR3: CASRATNTGELFF

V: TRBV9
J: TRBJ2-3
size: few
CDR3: CASSTGLASTDTQYF

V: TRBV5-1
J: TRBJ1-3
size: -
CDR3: CASSPGRASGNTIYF

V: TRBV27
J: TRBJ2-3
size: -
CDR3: CASRAGITDTQYF

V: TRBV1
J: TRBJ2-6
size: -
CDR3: CTSRLPGFAQSRANVLTF

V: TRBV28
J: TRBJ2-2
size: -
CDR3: CASSPSGEVGGELFF

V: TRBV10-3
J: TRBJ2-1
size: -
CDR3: CAIRGLAGGRRVF

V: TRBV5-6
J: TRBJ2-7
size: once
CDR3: CASSFTDQRQYF

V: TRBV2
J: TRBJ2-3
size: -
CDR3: CASSDPVATDTQYF

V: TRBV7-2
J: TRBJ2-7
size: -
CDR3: CASSLVVSYEQYF

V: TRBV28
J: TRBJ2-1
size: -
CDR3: CATTHRGGSYNEQFF

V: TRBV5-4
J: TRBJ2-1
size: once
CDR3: CASRPRDSYNEQFF

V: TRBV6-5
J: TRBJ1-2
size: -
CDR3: CASTRGFGYTF

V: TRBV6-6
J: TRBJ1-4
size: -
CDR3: CASSTRGGANEKLFF

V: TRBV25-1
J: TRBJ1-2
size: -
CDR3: CASSENYGYTF

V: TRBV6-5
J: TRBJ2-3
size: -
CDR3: CASSYGATDTQYF

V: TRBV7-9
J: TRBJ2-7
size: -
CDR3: CASTSEGQGLYEQYF